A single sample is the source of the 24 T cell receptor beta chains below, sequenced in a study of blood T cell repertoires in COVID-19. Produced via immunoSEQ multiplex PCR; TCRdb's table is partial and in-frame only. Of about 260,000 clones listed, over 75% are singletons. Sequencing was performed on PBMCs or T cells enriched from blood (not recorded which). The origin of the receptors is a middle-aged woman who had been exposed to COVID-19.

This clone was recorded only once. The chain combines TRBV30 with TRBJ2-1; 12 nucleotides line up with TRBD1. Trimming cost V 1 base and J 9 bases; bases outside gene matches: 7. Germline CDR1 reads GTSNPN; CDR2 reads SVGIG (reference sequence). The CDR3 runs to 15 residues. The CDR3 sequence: CAWSDGTGGWSEQFF. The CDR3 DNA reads TGTGCCTGGAGTGACGGGACAGGGGGCTGGAGTGAGCAGTTCTTC.

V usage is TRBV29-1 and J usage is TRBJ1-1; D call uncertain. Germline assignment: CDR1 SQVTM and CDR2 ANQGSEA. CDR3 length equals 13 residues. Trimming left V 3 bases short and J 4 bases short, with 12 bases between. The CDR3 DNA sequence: TGCAGCGTTGAGGGATGGGGAGCCACTGAAGCTTTCTTT. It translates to CSVEGWGATEAFF.

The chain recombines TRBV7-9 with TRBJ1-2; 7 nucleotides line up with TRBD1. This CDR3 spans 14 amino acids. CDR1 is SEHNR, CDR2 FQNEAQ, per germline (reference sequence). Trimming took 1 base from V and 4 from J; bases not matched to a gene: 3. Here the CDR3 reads CASSLGGTVYGYTF. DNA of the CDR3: TGTGCCAGCAGCTTAGGAGGGACAGTCTATGGCTACACCTTC.

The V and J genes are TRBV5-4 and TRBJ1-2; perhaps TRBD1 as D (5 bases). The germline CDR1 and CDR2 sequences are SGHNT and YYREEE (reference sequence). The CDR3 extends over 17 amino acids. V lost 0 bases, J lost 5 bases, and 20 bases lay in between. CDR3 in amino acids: CASSLVSGGTHVYGYTF. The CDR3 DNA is TGTGCCAGCAGCTTGGTAAGTGGAGGGACCCATGTTTATGGCTACACCTTC.

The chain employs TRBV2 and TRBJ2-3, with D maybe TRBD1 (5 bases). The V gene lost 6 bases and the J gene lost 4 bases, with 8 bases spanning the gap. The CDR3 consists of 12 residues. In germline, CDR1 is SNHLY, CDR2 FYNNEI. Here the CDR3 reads CASRAGSDTQYF. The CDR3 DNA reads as TGTGCCAGCAGGGCAGGGTCAGATACGCAGTATTTT.

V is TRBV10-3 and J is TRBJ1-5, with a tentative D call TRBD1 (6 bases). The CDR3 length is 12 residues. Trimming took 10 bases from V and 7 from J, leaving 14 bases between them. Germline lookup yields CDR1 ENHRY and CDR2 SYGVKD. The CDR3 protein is CATTGDGQPQHF. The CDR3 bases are TGTGCCACGACAGGCGACGGGCAGCCCCAGCATTTT.

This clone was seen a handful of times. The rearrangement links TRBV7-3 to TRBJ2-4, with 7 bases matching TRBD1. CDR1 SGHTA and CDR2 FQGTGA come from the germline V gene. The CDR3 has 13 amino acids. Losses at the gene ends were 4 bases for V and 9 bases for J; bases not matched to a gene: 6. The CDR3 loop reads CASSSDRVAIQYF. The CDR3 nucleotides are TGTGCCAGCAGCTCCGACAGGGTAGCCATTCAGTACTTC.

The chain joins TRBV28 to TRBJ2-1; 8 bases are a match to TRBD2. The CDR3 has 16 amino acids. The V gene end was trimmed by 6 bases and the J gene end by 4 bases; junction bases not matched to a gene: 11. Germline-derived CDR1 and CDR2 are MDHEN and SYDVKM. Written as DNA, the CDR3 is TGTGCCAGCAGCCACACCCGGGAGGGGGGGTACAATGAGCAGTTCTTC. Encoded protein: CASSHTREGGYNEQFF.

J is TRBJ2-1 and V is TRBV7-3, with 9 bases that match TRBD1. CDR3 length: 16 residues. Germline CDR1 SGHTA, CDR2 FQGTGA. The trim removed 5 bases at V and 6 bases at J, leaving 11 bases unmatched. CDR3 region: CASSLKSGTGRNEQFF. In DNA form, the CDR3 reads TGTGCCAGCAGCCTCAAATCCGGGACAGGGCGCAATGAGCAGTTCTTC. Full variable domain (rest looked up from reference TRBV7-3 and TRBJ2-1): GAGVSQTPSNKVTEKGKYVELRCDPISGHTALYWYRQSLGQGPEFLIYFQGTGAADDSGLPNDRFFAVRPEGSVSTLKIQRTERGDSAVYLCASSLKSGTGRNEQFFGPGTRLTVL.

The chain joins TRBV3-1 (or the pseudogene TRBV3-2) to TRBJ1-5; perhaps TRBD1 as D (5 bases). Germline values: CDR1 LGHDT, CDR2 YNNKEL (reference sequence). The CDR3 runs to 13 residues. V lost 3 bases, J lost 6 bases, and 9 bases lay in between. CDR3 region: CASSQGPRQPQHF. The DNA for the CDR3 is TGTGCCAGCAGCCAGGGGCCCCGTCAGCCCCAGCATTTT.

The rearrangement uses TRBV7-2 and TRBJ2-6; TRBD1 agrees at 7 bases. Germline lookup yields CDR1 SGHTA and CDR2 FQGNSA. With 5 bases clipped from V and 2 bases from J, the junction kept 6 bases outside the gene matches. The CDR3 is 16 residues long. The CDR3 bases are TGTGCCAGCAGCGCACGACAGGGTCCTGGGGCCAACGTCCTGACTTTC. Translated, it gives CASSARQGPGANVLTF.

The CDR3 DNA reads TGTGCCAGCAGCTTAGAGTTCGGGAAGATGAACACTGAAGCTTTCTTT. Translating gives CASSLEFGKMNTEAFF. The chain combines TRBV11-2 with TRBJ1-1; D unresolved. Germline V gene data show CDR1 as SGHAT and CDR2 as FQNNGV. V lost 0 bases and J 0 bases, leaving 11 bases between the germline ends. The CDR3 sequence is 16 residues long. The entire variable domain, with the rest obtained from reference TRBV11-2 and TRBJ1-1, is as follows: EAGVAQSPRYKIIEKRQSVAFWCNPISGHATLYWYQQILGQGPKLLIQFQNNGVVDDSQLPKDRFSAERLKGVDSTLKIQPAKLEDSAVYLCASSLEFGKMNTEAFFGQGTRLTVV.

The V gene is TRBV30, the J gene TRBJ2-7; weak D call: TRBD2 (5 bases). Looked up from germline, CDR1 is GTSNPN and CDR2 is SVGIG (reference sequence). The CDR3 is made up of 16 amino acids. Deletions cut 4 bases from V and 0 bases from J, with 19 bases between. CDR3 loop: CAWTLAVAQSSYEQYF. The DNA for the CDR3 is TGTGCCTGGACCCTAGCCGTGGCGCAGAGCTCCTACGAGCAGTACTTC.

The CDR3 DNA reads TGTGCCACCCCCGCGGGGAAGGCTTATGGCTACACCTTC. Translation: CATPAGKAYGYTF. The chain has TRBV10-3 and TRBJ1-2, with D unclear. Germline V lookup: CDR1 ENHRY, CDR2 SYGVKD. V lost 10 bases, J lost 5 bases, and 17 bases lay in between. CDR3 length: 13 residues.

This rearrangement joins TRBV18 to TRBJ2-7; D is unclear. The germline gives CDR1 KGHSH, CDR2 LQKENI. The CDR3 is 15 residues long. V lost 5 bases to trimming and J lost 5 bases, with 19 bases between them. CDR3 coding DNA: TGTGCCAGCTCATCCTCTACTAAGCCCCTCGACGAGCAGTACTTC. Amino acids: CASSSSTKPLDEQYF.

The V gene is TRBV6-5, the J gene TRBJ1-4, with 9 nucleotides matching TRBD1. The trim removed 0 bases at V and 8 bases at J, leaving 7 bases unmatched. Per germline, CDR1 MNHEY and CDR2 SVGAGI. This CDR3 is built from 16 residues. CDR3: CASSYSGGTGTEKLFF. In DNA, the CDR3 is TGTGCCAGCAGTTACTCAGGAGGGACAGGGACGGAAAAACTGTTTTTT.

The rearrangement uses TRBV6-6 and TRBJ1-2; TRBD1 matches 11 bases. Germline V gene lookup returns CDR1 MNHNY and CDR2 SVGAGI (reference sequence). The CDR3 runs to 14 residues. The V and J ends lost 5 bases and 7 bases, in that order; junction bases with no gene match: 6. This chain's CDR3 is CASSGQGAIGGYTF. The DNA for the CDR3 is TGTGCCAGCAGTGGACAGGGGGCTATTGGTGGCTACACCTTC.

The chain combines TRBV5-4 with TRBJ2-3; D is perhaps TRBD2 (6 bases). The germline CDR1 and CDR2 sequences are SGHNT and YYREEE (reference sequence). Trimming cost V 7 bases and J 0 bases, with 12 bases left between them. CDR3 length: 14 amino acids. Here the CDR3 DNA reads TGTGCCAGCGGGCCTGGGGGGAGCACAGATACGCAGTATTTT. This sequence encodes CASGPGGSTDTQYF.

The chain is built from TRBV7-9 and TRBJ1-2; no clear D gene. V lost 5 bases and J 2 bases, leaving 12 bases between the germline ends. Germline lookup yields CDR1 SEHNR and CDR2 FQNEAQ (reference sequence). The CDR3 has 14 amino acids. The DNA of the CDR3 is TGTGCCAGCAGCCCCCAGGCGACCAACTATGGCTACACCTTC. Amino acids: CASSPQATNYGYTF. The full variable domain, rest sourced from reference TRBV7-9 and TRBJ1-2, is DTGVSQNPRHKITKRGQNVTFRCDPISEHNRLYWYRQTLGQGPEFLTYFQNEAQLEKSRLLSDRFSAERPKGSFSTLEIQRTEQGDSAMYLCASSPQATNYGYTFGSGTRLTVV.

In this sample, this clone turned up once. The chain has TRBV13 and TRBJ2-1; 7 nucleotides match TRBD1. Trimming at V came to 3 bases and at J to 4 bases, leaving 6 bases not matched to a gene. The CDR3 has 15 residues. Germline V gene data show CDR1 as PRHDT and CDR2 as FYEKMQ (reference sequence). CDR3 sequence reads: CASSFPDRSYNEQFF. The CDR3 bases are TGTGCCAGCAGCTTCCCGGACAGGTCTTACAATGAGCAGTTCTTC.

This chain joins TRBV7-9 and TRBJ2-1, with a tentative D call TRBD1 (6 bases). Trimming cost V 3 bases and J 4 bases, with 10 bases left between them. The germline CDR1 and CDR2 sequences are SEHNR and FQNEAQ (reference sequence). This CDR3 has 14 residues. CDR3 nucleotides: TGTGCCAGCAGCTTCAGGGGAAGGTACAATGAGCAGTTCTTC. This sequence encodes CASSFRGRYNEQFF.

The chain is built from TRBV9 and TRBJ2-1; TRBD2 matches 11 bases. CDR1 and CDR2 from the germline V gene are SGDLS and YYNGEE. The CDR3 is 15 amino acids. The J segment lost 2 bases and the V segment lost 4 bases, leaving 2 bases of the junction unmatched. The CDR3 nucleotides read TGTGCCAGCAGCAGTAGCGGGAGGGCCTACAATGAGCAGTTCTTC. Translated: CASSSSGRAYNEQFF.

The CDR3 is CASSELGGAGWSNQPQHF. The CDR3 DNA sequence: TGTGCCAGCAGTGAACTTGGGGGGGCCGGGTGGAGCAATCAGCCCCAGCATTTT. The genes are TRBV6-1 and TRBJ1-5; tentative D call: TRBD1 (6 bases). Per germline, CDR1 MNHNS and CDR2 SASEGT. The CDR3 runs 18 residues. The V end lost 2 bases, the J end lost 1 base, and 18 bases lay between the germline ends.

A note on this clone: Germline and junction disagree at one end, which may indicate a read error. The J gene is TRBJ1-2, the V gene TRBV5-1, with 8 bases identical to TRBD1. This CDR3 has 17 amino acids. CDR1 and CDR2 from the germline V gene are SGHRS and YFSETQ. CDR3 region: CASSLQGATSVNYGYTF. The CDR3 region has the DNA TGTGCCAGCAGCTTGCAGGGGGCTACCTCGGTAAACTATGGCTACACCTTC.